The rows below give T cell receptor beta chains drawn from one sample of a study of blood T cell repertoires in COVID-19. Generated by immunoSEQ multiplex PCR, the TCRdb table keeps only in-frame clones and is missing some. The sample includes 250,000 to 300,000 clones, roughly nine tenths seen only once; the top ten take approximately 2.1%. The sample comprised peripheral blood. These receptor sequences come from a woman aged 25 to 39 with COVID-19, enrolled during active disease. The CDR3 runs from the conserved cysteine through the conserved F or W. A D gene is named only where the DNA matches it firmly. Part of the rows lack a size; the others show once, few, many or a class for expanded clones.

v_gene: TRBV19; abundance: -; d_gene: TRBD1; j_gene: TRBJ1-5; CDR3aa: CATRTGSGNQPQHF; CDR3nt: TGTGCCACCCGGACAGGCTCAGGGAATCAGCCCCAGCATTTT
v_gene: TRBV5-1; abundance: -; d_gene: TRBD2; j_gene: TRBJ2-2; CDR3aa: CASSPGLAGVNTGELFF; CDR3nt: TGCGCCAGCAGCCCTGGACTAGCGGGAGTTAATACCGGGGAGCTGTTTTTT
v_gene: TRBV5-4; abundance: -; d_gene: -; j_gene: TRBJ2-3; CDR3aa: CASSLRTTTDTQYF; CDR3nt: TGTGCCAGCAGCTTACGCACTACCACAGATACGCAGTATTTT
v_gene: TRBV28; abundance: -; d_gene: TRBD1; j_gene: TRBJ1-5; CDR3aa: CASSLALGTVVNQPQHF; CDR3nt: TGTGCCAGCAGTTTAGCCCTCGGGACAGTAGTCAATCAGCCCCAGCATTTT
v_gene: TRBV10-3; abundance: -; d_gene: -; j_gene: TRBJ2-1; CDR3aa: CAITPTLDWGGYNEQFF; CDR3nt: TGTGCCATCACTCCGACCCTGGACTGGGGTGGATACAATGAGCAGTTCTTC
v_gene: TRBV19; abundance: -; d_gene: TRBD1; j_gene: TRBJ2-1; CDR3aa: CASSIDQGVMYNEQFF; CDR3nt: TGTGCCAGTAGTATAGATCAGGGGGTCATGTACAATGAGCAGTTCTTC
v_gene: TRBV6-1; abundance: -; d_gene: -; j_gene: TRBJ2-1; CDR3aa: CASSDAGRPSYNEQFF; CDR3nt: TGTGCCAGCAGTGATGCCGGCAGGCCCTCCTACAATGAGCAGTTCTTC
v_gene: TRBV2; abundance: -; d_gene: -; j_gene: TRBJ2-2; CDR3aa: CASTPTGNTGELFF; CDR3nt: TGTGCCAGCACCCCGACGGGGAACACCGGGGAGCTGTTTTTT
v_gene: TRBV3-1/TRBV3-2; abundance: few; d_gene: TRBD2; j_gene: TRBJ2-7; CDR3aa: CASSLRAGGPGEQYF; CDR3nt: TGTGCCAGCAGCCTCAGAGCGGGAGGGCCGGGCGAGCAGTACTTC
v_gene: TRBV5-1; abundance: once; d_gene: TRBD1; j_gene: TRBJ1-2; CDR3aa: CASSQGQGAVYGYTF; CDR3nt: TGCGCCAGCAGCCAGGGACAGGGAGCGGTCTATGGCTACACCTTC
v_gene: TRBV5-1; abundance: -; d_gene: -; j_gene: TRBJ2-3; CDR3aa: CASSLVLVSDTQYF; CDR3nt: TGCGCCAGCAGCTTGGTTCTAGTCTCAGATACGCAGTATTTT
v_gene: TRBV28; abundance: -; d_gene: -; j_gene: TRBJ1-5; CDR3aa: CASSLLALRYSNQPQHF; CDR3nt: TGTGCCAGCAGTTTACTGGCCTTACGATATAGCAATCAGCCCCAGCATTTT
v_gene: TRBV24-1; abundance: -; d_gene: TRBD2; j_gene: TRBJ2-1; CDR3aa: CATSDARAGVRNEQFF; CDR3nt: TGTGCCACCAGTGATGCTCGGGCGGGAGTGCGGAATGAGCAGTTCTTC
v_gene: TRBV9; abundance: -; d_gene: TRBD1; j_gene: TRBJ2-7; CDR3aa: CASSAGTGFYEQYF; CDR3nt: TGTGCCAGCAGCGCCGGGACAGGGTTCTACGAGCAGTACTTC
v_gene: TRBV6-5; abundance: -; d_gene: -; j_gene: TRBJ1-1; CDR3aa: CASSYSRLSEAFF; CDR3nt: TGTGCCAGCAGTTACTCGCGGTTGTCTGAAGCTTTCTTT
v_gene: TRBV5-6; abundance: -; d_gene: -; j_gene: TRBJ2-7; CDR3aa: CASSPGIPSYEQYF; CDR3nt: TGTGCCAGCAGCCCGGGAATACCCTCCTACGAGCAGTACTTC
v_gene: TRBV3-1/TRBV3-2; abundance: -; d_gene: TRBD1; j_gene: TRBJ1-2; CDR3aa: CASSQGVRDRDGYTF; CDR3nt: TGTGCCAGCAGCCAAGGAGTCCGGGACAGGGATGGCTACACCTTC
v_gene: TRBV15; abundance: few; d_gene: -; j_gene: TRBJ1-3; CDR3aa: CATSRDVGSGNTIYF; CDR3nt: TGTGCCACCAGCAGAGATGTCGGGTCTGGAAACACCATATATTTT
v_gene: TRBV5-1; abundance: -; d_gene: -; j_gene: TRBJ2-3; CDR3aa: CASSLDSGGNTQYF; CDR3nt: TGCGCCAGCAGCTTGGACTCAGGAGGGAATACGCAGTATTTT
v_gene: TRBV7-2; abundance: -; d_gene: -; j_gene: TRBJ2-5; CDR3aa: CASSLAGGKEETQYF; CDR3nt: TGTGCCAGCAGCTTAGCGGGCGGGAAGGAAGAGACCCAGTACTTC
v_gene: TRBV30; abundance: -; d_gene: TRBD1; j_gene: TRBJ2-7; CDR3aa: CAWEPGQGTYEQYF; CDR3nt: TGTGCCTGGGAGCCGGGACAGGGAACCTACGAGCAGTACTTC
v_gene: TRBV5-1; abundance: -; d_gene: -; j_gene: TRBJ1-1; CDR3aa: CASSLEGGRRAEAFF; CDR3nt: TGCGCCAGCAGCTTGGAAGGCGGGCGGCGGGCTGAAGCTTTCTTT
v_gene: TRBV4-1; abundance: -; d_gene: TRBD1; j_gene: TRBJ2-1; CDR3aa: CASSPSRGQEIYNEQFF; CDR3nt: TGCGCCAGCAGCCCCTCAAGGGGACAGGAGATTTACAATGAGCAGTTCTTC
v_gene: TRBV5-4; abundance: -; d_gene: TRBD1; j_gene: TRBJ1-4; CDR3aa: CASSEDRGWSEKLFF; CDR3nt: TGTGCCAGCAGCGAGGACAGGGGATGGAGTGAAAAACTGTTTTTT
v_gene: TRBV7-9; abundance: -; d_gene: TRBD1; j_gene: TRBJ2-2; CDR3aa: CASRPGRGQGASGELFF; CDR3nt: TGTGCCAGCAGACCCGGTCGGGGACAGGGGGCGAGCGGGGAGCTGTTTTTT